These 32 T cell receptor beta chains were all obtained from the same sample, sequenced in a study of T-cell memory formation after mild COVID-19 (dated by TCRdb to the early 2020s). To prepare the library, 5' RACE was applied. The sequencer was an Illumina NovaSeq 6000. TCRdb reprocessing: public reads trimmed at Q25 with fastp, clones called with MiXCR, in-frame beta chains kept. CDR3 protein sequences are deduplicated, and each keeps its most common genes and DNA. The sample profile shows about 560,000 distinct CDR3 sequences; roughly a sixth of them were found once. In total, the top ten clones hold about 7.4% of the sample. The sequenced material came from PBMCs or a T cell subset sorted from them (not recorded which). The receptors were gathered from an adult woman who had mild COVID-19 (a few samples of this study predate the infection). The sample titles of this study are shuffled in the database, so cell type and time point are left out; the donor was told from shared clones.

This clonotype was detected only a few times. V is TRBV3-1 and J is TRBJ1-2, with TRBD1 as a possible D gene (6 bases). The germline V gene encodes CDR1 LGHDT and CDR2 YNNKEL (reference sequence). V dropped 4 bases and J dropped 7 bases, with 13 bases sitting between them. The CDR3 is 13 amino acids. This CDR3 is CASSPGTTFGYTF. The CDR3 region has the DNA TGTGCCAGCAGCCCGGGGACAACCTTTGGCTACACCTTC.

This clonotype was detected a few times. This chain joins TRBV5-1 and TRBJ2-7; 9 positions match TRBD1. Germline values: CDR1 SGHRS, CDR2 YFSETQ. There are 14 residues in the CDR3. Losses at the gene ends were 4 bases for V and 6 bases for J; bases not matched to a gene: 8. The CDR3 DNA follows: TGCGCCAGCAGCGCGGGACAGGGCAGAGGCGAGCAGTACTTC. It codes for CASSAGQGRGEQYF.

J is TRBJ1-1 and V is TRBV7-8; 9 bases map to TRBD1. The CDR3 loop spans 16 amino acids. V shed 6 bases and J 4 bases; nucleotides not matched to a gene: 12. CDR1 is SGHVS and CDR2 is FQNEAQ in the germline V gene. The CDR3 DNA reads as TGTGCCAGCAGTCCTCCTGGGATGGGACAGGGCACTGAAGCTTTCTTT. Amino acid sequence: CASSPPGMGQGTEAFF.

The chain has TRBV4-1 and TRBJ2-3, with 8 bases lining up with TRBD1. The CDR3 is 18 residues long. V lost 4 bases, J lost 4 bases, and 16 bases stayed unmatched. The V gene's germline CDR1 is MGHRA and CDR2 YSYEKL. CDR3 sequence (DNA): TGCGCCAGCAGCCCTAGTATACAAGGCGAGACAGGGGCAGATACGCAGTATTTT. This gives the protein CASSPSIQGETGADTQYF.

This clonotype was picked up many times. The chain joins TRBV5-1 to TRBJ2-4, with TRBD1 matching over 12 bases. The V segment lost 4 bases and the J segment 0 bases; nucleotides outside the gene matches: 8. The CDR3 is 18 amino acids. Germline V gene data show CDR1 as SGHRS and CDR2 as YFSETQ. The CDR3: CASSVSGTGGEAKNIQYF. CDR3 nucleotides: TGCGCCAGCAGCGTATCCGGGACAGGGGGCGAAGCCAAAAACATTCAGTACTTC. The full variable domain, rest sourced from reference TRBV5-1 and TRBJ2-4, is KAGVTQTPRYLIKTRGQQVTLSCSPISGHRSVSWYQQTPGQGLQFLFEYFSETQRNKGNFPGRFSGRQFSNSRSEMNVSTLELGDSALYLCASSVSGTGGEAKNIQYFGAGTRLSVL.

The CDR3 is CASSLSRGAQETQYF. The CDR3 DNA is TGTGCCAGCAGCTTATCCCGGGGAGCCCAAGAGACCCAGTACTTC. The chain has TRBV11-3 and TRBJ2-5; a weak D match, TRBD2 (5 bases). This CDR3 contains 15 residues. Germline CDR1 reads SGHNT; CDR2 reads YENEEA. V gave up 2 bases and J gave up 1 base, with 11 bases separating them.

This chain links TRBV12-3 or TRBV12-4 with TRBJ1-1, with D hard to call. The CDR3 loop spans 13 amino acids. Between the trimmed V and J ends, which lost 7 bases and 3 bases, there was a span of 12 bases. The CDR3 DNA is TGTGCCAGCACCTACCGCGCGTACACTGAAGCTTTCTTT. This codes for CASTYRAYTEAFF.

CDR3 sequence reads: CASSFPGGPYEQYF. The CDR3 bases are TGTGCCAGCAGCTTTCCGGGAGGGCCCTACGAGCAGTACTTC. The J gene is TRBJ2-7, the V gene TRBV7-2, with TRBD2 matching over 8 bases. This CDR3 is built from 14 residues. Trimming cost V 3 bases and J 2 bases; bases outside gene matches: 3. CDR1 is SGHTA, CDR2 FQGNSA, per germline.

This clonotype was recorded a few times. This chain links TRBV5-5 with TRBJ1-2; no definite D call. The ends were cut back, 0 bases at V and 4 bases at J, with 10 bases in the middle. Germline CDR1 and CDR2: SGHKS and YYEKEE (reference sequence). The CDR3 loop spans 14 amino acids. The DNA of the CDR3 is TGTGCCAGCAGCTTGGATTGGGTCCTCTATGGCTACACCTTC. Protein product: CASSLDWVLYGYTF.

The chain links TRBV5-5 to TRBJ2-7; TRBD2 matches at 15 bases. The trim removed 4 bases at V and 3 bases at J, leaving 14 bases unmatched. CDR3 length: 19 residues. Germline V gene data show CDR1 as SGHKS and CDR2 as YYEKEE (reference sequence). DNA of the CDR3: TGTGCCAGCAGCCAACCGGGACTAGCGGGAGGTGGGCCCCACTACGAGCAGTACTTC. Residues: CASSQPGLAGGGPHYEQYF.

The chain links TRBV29-1 to TRBJ2-6; maybe TRBD1 (6 bases). Per germline, CDR1 SQVTM and CDR2 ANQGSEA. V lost 5 bases and J lost 0, with 11 bases in between. The CDR3 contains 15 residues. The CDR3 coding sequence is TGCAGCGTTTGGACAGTGGACTCTGGGGCCAACGTCCTGACTTTC. This translates into CSVWTVDSGANVLTF.

The V call is TRBV19, the J call TRBJ2-3, with 8 bases identical to TRBD2. The CDR3 runs to 15 residues. The germline CDR1 and CDR2 sequences are LNHDA and SQIVND (reference sequence). J was trimmed by 0 bases and V by 6 bases; bases with no gene match: 5. This CDR3 reads CASRQTSASTDTQYF. The CDR3 DNA is TGTGCCAGTAGGCAGACTAGCGCAAGCACAGATACGCAGTATTTT. The whole variable domain, remainder taken from reference TRBV19 and TRBJ2-3, is DGGITQSPKYLFRKEGQNVTLSCEQNLNHDAMYWYRQDPGQGLRLIYYSQIVNDFQKGDIAEGYSVSREKKESFPLTVTSAQKNPTAFYLCASRQTSASTDTQYFGPGTRLTVL.

This clonotype has a single count. This chain joins TRBV7-3 and TRBJ1-1, with 8 bases matching TRBD1. This CDR3 spans 13 amino acids. CDR1 is SGHTA and CDR2 is FQGTGA in the germline V gene. V lost 5 bases, J lost 12 bases, and 11 bases stayed unmatched. The CDR3 loop reads CASSLRQGAVTFF. CDR3 sequence (DNA): TGTGCCAGCAGCCTTCGGCAGGGGGCGGTTACTTTCTTT. The full variable domain, completed using reference TRBV7-3 and TRBJ1-1, is GAGVSQTPSNKVTEKGKYVELRCDPISGHTALYWYRQSLGQGPEFLIYFQGTGAADDSGLPNDRFFAVRPEGSVSTLKIQRTERGDSAVYLCASSLRQGAVTFFGQGTRLTVV.

The J gene is TRBJ2-2, the V gene TRBV12-3 or TRBV12-4, with 8 bases identical to TRBD1. This CDR3 has 14 residues. V was clipped by 10 bases and J by 3 bases; unmatched bases: 7. The CDR3 DNA reads TGTGCCACACAACAGGGGGATTACACCGGGGAGCTGTTTTTT. Protein product: CATQQGDYTGELFF.

This clonotype appeared a few times. The chain recombines TRBV7-9 with TRBJ2-1; the match to TRBD2 covers 11 bases. Germline values: CDR1 SEHNR, CDR2 FQNEAQ (reference sequence). Unmatched junction bases numbered 11, after V lost 5 bases and J lost 8 bases. This CDR3 spans 16 amino acids. DNA of the CDR3: TGTGCCAGCAGCCAGACTAGCGGGGAGGCGTTGGATGAGCAGTTCTTC. It codes for CASSQTSGEALDEQFF.

This chain's CDR3 is CASSNSGSSYEQYF. CDR3 nucleotide sequence: TGTGCCAGTAGTAACTCGGGAAGCTCCTACGAGCAGTACTTC. V is TRBV19 and J is TRBJ2-7; weak D call: TRBD2 (5 bases). V lost 4 bases and J 0 bases, leaving 10 bases between the germline ends. Germline loops: CDR1 LNHDA, CDR2 SQIVND (reference sequence). CDR3 size: 14 residues.

This clonotype was detected only a few times. This chain links TRBV20-1 with TRBJ2-5, with D possibly matching TRBD2 (5 bases). V lost 6 bases to trimming and J lost 6 bases, with 11 bases between them. The CDR3 loop spans 11 amino acids. CDR1 and CDR2 from the germline V gene are DFQATT and SNEGSKA (reference sequence). The CDR3 here is CSASDSKTQYF. The CDR3 DNA sequence: TGCAGTGCCTCGGACTCAAAGACCCAGTACTTC.

This clonotype was counted only a few times. The chain employs TRBV12-3 or TRBV12-4 and TRBJ2-3; 9 bases align to TRBD1. The CDR3 has 17 residues. The J segment lost 7 bases and the V segment lost 6 bases, leaving 17 bases of the junction unmatched. This CDR3 reads CASRRTPKTGGANTQYF. The CDR3 DNA reads TGTGCCAGCAGGCGTACCCCCAAGACAGGGGGTGCGAATACGCAGTATTTT.

CDR3: CAWSRQGAEQYF. CDR3 bases: TGTGCCTGGAGCCGACAGGGGGCTGAGCAGTACTTC. V is TRBV30 and J is TRBJ2-7; TRBD1 matches 10 bases. Germline values: CDR1 GTSNPN, CDR2 SVGIG (reference sequence). The CDR3 extends over 12 amino acids. The junction had 3 bases not matched to a gene; V was cut back by 3 bases and J by 7 bases.

This clonotype has a count of ten or more. V is TRBV29-1 and J is TRBJ2-3; D might be TRBD2 (6 bases). V was pared by 6 bases and J by 2 bases, with 12 bases between. Germline V lookup: CDR1 SQVTM, CDR2 ANQGSEA. There are 13 residues in the CDR3. Here the CDR3 reads CSVVGGATDTQYF. DNA for the CDR3: TGCAGCGTCGTAGGAGGGGCCACAGATACGCAGTATTTT.

The chain employs TRBV27 and TRBJ2-7; D possibly corresponds to TRBD2 (6 bases). There are 17 residues in the CDR3. Trimming cost V 2 bases and J 0 bases, with 17 bases left between them. Germline-derived CDR1 and CDR2 are MNHEY and SMNVEV (reference sequence). Written as DNA, the CDR3 is TGTGCCAGCAGTTTAAACAGGTGGAGGGCCTTCTCCTACGAGCAGTACTTC. Translated, it gives CASSLNRWRAFSYEQYF.

This clonotype was observed at least ten times. This chain links TRBV23-1 with TRBJ2-5; D is uncertain. TRBV23-1 is given ORF status, its function remaining uncertain. The CDR3 runs to 14 residues. Trimming cost V 4 bases and J 5 bases, with 14 bases left between them. This CDR3 is CASSPRRRRETQYF. The CDR3 DNA is TGCGCCAGCAGTCCCCGGCGGCGACGGGAGACCCAGTACTTC.

This clonotype came up a few times. This chain links TRBV27 with TRBJ1-6; no firm D call. V was clipped by 3 bases and J by 7 bases, with 13 bases between them. This CDR3 region has 15 residues. Germline-derived CDR1 and CDR2 are MNHEY and SMNVEV (reference sequence). The CDR3 bases are TGTGCCAGCAGTTTCCACGGTTCGGGGAATTCACCCCTCCACTTT. Its translation: CASSFHGSGNSPLHF.

The sample holds a few counts of this clonotype. The chain is built from TRBV5-1 and TRBJ1-3; D ambiguous. The V gene lost 1 base and the J gene lost 3 bases, with 8 bases spanning the gap. This CDR3 comprises 14 residues. Germline values: CDR1 SGHRS, CDR2 YFSETQ. The CDR3 loop reads CASSLLGFGNTIYF. The CDR3 DNA reads as TGCGCCAGCAGCTTGCTGGGGTTTGGAAACACCATATATTTT.

This clonotype was observed a few times. The chain uses TRBV5-1 and TRBJ1-2, with D unclear. Trimming removed 0 bases from V and 7 bases from J, with 10 bases in between. The CDR3 has 13 amino acids. Germline loops: CDR1 SGHRS, CDR2 YFSETQ. The CDR3 region is CASSLAGRGGYTF. CDR3 coding DNA: TGCGCCAGCAGCTTGGCCGGTCGAGGTGGCTACACCTTC.

This clonotype came up a few times. The chain couples TRBV12-3 or TRBV12-4 to TRBJ1-5, with 7 bases lining up with TRBD1. The CDR3 has 15 residues. After removal of 2 bases from V and 1 base from J, the junction contained 2 bases not matched to a gene. The CDR3 loop reads CASSLSGQSNQPQHF. In DNA form, the CDR3 reads TGTGCCAGCAGTTTATCGGGACAGAGCAATCAGCCCCAGCATTTT.

This rearrangement joins TRBV7-9 to TRBJ1-3, with D perhaps matching TRBD1 (6 bases). From germline, CDR1 is SEHNR and CDR2 FQNEAQ (reference sequence). The CDR3 runs 14 residues. Trimming removed 5 bases at V and 1 base at J, with 9 bases between. CDR3 nucleotide sequence: TGTGCCAGCAGCCACGACAGGTCTGGAAACACCATATATTTT. Translation gives CASSHDRSGNTIYF.

This clonotype was seen more than once but under ten times. This chain connects TRBV9 to TRBJ1-3; maybe TRBD1 (5 bases). The V end lost 4 bases, the J end lost 2 bases, and 16 bases lay between the germline ends. This CDR3 has 16 amino acids. Germline V lookup: CDR1 SGDLS, CDR2 YYNGEE. In nucleotides, the CDR3 is TGTGCCAGCAGCCAATTGCAGGGAATGGCTGGAAACACCATATATTTT. It translates to CASSQLQGMAGNTIYF.

This clonotype was detected only a few times. The rearrangement joins TRBV6-2 or TRBV6-3 to TRBJ1-2, with 8 bases lining up with TRBD1. V lost 6 bases and J lost 7; bases outside the gene matches: 4. CDR1 and CDR2 from the germline V gene are MNHEY and SVGEGT. The CDR3 is made up of 12 amino acids. The CDR3 here is CASRDRVSGYTF. CDR3 sequence (DNA): TGTGCCAGCAGGGACAGGGTCTCTGGCTACACCTTC.

The chain employs TRBV20-1 and TRBJ2-1; no firm D call. V lost 3 bases and J 2 bases, leaving 11 bases between the germline ends. Germline V lookup: CDR1 DFQATT, CDR2 SNEGSKA (reference sequence). The CDR3 spans 14 residues. This CDR3 is CSASPRATYNEQFF. As DNA, the CDR3 is TGCAGTGCTAGTCCCCGGGCAACCTACAATGAGCAGTTCTTC.

Details on this clonotype: An end of the junction differs from the germline gene, which may be a read error. The rearrangement joins TRBV7-2 to TRBJ2-5; 8 bases map to TRBD2. Per the germline V gene, CDR1 is SGHTA and CDR2 is FQGNSA. The CDR3 covers 15 residues. DNA for the CDR3: TGTGACAGCAGCTCTAAATTAGCGGGGAAAGAGACCCAGTACTTC. Translated, it gives CDSSSKLAGKETQYF.

V and J are TRBV7-9 and TRBJ2-3; 14 bases are shared with TRBD2. V shed 4 bases, J shed 2 bases, and the junction held 2 bases outside the gene matches. Looked up from germline, CDR1 is SEHNR and CDR2 is FQNEAQ (reference sequence). This CDR3 has 16 amino acids. The CDR3 region has the DNA TGTGCCAGCAGCTGGGGACTAGCGGGGGACACAGATACGCAGTATTTT. Translating it yields CASSWGLAGDTDTQYF. Full variable domain (outside the CDR3, taken from reference TRBV7-9 and TRBJ2-3): DTGVSQNPRHKITKRGQNVTFRCDPISEHNRLYWYRQTLGQGPEFLTYFQNEAQLEKSRLLSDRFSAERPKGSFSTLEIQRTEQGDSAMYLCASSWGLAGDTDTQYFGPGTRLTVL.